This T cell receptor beta chain was sequenced for a study of shared clonotypes between healthy human individuals. Findings and limits, study-wide: Deeper or shallower sequencing was expected to change how clonotypes are shared among donors.

Details on this clone: Its antigen is not identified.

Method: immunoSEQ multiplex PCR; TCRdb's copy keeps in-frame clones and lacks some. The repertoire holds around 2,000,000 clones, 85% to 95% seen once, with 0.1% to 0.15% in the top ten. Deletions cut 5 bases from V and 6 bases from J, with 15 bases between. The germline V gene encodes CDR1 MGHDK and CDR2 SYGVNS. CDR3 length: 14 residues. This TCR derives from a man between 18 and 35 years old in good health. The sequencing sample was made of naive CD4+ T cells sorted from blood. The subset denotes: CD45RA+ positively selected. The rearrangement uses TRBV25-1 and TRBJ2-3, with D possibly TRBD1 on 6 matching bases. Written as DNA, the CDR3 is TGTGCCAGCAGTAAAGAGGACAGTTCCGATACGCAGTATTTT. This codes for CASSKEDSSDTQYF.